This T cell receptor (beta chain) derives from a study of response to subunit inactivated influenza vaccine. TCRdb recomputed calls from the RT-PCR reads with MiXCR, one row per CDR3 protein. The table records roughly 620,000 distinct CDR3 sequences, roughly 10% of them present only once. Only a few counts were recorded for this clonotype. Its antigen is unknown. Broader study findings: The authors offered the suggestion that each seasonal influenza vaccination recruits few new T cells.

The CDR3 totals 15 residues. V lost 2 bases, J lost 4 bases, and 5 bases stayed unmatched. CDR1 is KGHSH, CDR2 LQKENI, per germline. This sample was shared with a second study, whose subject was T cells expressing NK-cell markers. That publication notes: UMIs accompanied the 5'RACE template switching by which TCR beta cDNA was made. Each of six donors carried dominant NKG2C+ clonotypes accounting for roughly 1.0-7.0% of CD8+ T cells.

The TCR comes from a man aged 45-60 years who received an inactivated influenza vaccine. Specimen: PBMCs from blood, collected on the day of vaccination. The chain couples TRBV18 to TRBJ1-1, with 9 bases fitting TRBD1. The CDR3 sequence is CASSPITGQGTEAFF. For the CDR3, the DNA is TGTGCCAGCTCACCAATTACGGGACAGGGCACTGAAGCTTTCTTT.